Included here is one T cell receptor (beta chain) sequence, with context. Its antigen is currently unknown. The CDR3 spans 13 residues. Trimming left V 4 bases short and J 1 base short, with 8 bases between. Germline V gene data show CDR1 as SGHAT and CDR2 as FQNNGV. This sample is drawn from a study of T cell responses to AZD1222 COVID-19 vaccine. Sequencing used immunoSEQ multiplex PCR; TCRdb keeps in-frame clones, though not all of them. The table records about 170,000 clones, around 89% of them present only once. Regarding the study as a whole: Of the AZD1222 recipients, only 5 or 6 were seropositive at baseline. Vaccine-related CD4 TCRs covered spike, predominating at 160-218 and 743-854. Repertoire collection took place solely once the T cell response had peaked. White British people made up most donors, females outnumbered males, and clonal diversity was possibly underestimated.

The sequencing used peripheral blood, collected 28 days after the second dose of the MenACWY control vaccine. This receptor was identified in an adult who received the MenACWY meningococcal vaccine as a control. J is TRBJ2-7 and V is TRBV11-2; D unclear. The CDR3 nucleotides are TGTGCCAGCAGCTCATCCCGTTCCTACGAGCAGTACTTC. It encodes CASSSSRSYEQYF.